The 2 T cell receptor beta chains presented below share a single source sample, sequenced in a study of identical twins. TCRdb called the 5' RACE reads again in MiXCR, with one record for every CDR3 protein. Here the sample spans about 220,000 distinct CDR3 sequences, about 7.5% being singletons. A further study also used this sample, focusing on yellow fever vaccine responses in identical twins.

Material for sequencing was memory (CD45RO+) T cells sorted from blood. The origin of the receptors is a woman younger than 30 in good health.

The chain employs TRBV7-2 and TRBJ2-1, with 12 bases aligning to TRBD2. With V trimmed by 1 base and J by 10 bases, 2 bases remained unmatched. This CDR3 has 14 residues. Per the germline V gene, CDR1 is SGHTA and CDR2 is FQGNSA. CDR3 amino acids: CASSLVGTSGEQFF. CDR3 coding DNA: TGTGCCAGCAGCTTAGTGGGGACTAGCGGGGAGCAGTTCTTC.

This clonotype was recorded at least ten times. The chain combines TRBV3-1 with TRBJ2-2; D is uncertain. V was shortened by 3 bases and J by 0 bases, with 2 bases between the two germline ends. Per the germline V gene, CDR1 is LGHDT and CDR2 is YNNKEL (reference sequence). This CDR3 is built from 13 residues. Written as DNA, the CDR3 is TGTGCCAGCAGCCACCCGAACACCGGGGAGCTGTTTTTT. Encoded protein: CASSHPNTGELFF.